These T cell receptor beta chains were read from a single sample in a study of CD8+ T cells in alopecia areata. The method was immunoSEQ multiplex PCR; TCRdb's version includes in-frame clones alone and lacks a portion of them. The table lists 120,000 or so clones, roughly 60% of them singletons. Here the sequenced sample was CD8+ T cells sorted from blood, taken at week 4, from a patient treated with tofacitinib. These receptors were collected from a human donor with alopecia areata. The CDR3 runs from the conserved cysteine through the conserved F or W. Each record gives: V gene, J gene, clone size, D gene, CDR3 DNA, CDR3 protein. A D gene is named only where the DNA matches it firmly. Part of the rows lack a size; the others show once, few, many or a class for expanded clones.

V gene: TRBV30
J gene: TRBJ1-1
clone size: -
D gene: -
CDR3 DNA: TGTGCCTGGAGGGGTAGAGCCCACACTGAAGCTTTCTTT
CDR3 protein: CAWRGRAHTEAFF

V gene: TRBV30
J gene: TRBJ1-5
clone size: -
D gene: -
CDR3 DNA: TGTGCCTGGAGTGTAGGAGGGGTGGCATCCCAGCATTTT
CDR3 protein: CAWSVGGVASQHF

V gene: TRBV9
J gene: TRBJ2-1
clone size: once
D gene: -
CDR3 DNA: TGTGCCAGCAGCGTAGGGGTCTACAATGAGCAGTTCTTC
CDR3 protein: CASSVGVYNEQFF

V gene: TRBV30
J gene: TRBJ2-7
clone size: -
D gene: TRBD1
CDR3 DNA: TGTGCCTGGAGTCCAGGGACAGGGCGGTACGAGCAGTACTTC
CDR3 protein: CAWSPGTGRYEQYF

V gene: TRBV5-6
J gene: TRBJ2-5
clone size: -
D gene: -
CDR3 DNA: TGTGCCAGCAGCCTACCGGACGGGGCCCAGTACTTC
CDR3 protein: CASSLPDGAQYF

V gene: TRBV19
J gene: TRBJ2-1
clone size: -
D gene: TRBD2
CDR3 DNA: TGTGCCAGTAGTATGGGACTAGCGGGGGGGTATGAGCAGTTCTTC
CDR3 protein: CASSMGLAGGYEQFF

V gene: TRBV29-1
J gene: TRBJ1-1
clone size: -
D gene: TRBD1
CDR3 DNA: TGCAGCGCGACAGGGTTGAACACTGAAGCTTTCTTT
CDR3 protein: CSATGLNTEAFF

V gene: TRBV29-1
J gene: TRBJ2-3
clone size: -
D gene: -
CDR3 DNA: TGCAGCGTTGACAGGGAAAGCACAGATACGCAGTATTTT
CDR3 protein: CSVDRESTDTQYF

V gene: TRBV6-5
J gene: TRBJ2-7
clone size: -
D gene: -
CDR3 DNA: TGTGCCAGCAGTTACGGGGCGGGCGCCGGCTACGAGCAGTACTTC
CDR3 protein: CASSYGAGAGYEQYF

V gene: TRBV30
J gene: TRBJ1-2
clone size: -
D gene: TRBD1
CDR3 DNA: TGTGCCTGGAGTACAGGGGGCAACTATGGCTACACCTTC
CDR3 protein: CAWSTGGNYGYTF

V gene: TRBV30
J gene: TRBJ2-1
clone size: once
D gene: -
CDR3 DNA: TGTGCCTGGAGAAGCTCCCGGAAGGCCTACAATGAGCAGTTCTTC
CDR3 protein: CAWRSSRKAYNEQFF

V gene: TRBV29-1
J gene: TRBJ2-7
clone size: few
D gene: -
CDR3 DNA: TGCAGCGTTGGCAGGGGCGAAACCTACGAGCAGTACTTC
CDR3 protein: CSVGRGETYEQYF

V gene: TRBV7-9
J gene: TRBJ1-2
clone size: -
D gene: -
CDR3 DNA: TGTGCCAGCACCGACCGGCAGTATGGCTACACCTTC
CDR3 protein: CASTDRQYGYTF

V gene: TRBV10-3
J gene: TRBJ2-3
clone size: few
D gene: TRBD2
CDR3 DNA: TGTGCCATCGGCGGGGGGGCTAGGGGCACAGATACGCAGTATTTT
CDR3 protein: CAIGGGARGTDTQYF

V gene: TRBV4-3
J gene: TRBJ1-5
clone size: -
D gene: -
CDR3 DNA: TGCGCCAGCAGCCAAGATCTTCGGAGTCAGCCCCAGCATTTT
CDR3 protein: CASSQDLRSQPQHF

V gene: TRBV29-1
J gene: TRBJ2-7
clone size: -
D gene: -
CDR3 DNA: TGCAGCGTTGAGATTCCTCACTCCTACGAGCAGTACTTC
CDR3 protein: CSVEIPHSYEQYF

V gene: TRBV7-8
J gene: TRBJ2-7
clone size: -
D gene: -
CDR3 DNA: TGTGCCAGCAGCTCAGGGGAATTGACCTACGAGCAGTACTTC
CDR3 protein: CASSSGELTYEQYF

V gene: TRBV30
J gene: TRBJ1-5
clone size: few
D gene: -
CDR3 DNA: TGTGCCTGGAGTGTAGGCCGGAATCAGCCCCAGCATTTT
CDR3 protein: CAWSVGRNQPQHF

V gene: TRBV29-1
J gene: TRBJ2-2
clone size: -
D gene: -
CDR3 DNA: TGCAGCGTTGAAGGGCCGAACACCGGGGAGCTGTTTTTT
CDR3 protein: CSVEGPNTGELFF

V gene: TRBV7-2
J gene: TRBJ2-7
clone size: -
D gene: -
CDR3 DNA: TGTGCCAGCAGCTCCTATTTGGGGTTCTCCTACGAGCAGTACTTC
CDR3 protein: CASSSYLGFSYEQYF

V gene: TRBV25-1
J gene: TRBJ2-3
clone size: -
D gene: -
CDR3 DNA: TGTGCCAGCAGTGAATTAGAGGACAACACAGATACGCAGTATTTT
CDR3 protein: CASSELEDNTDTQYF

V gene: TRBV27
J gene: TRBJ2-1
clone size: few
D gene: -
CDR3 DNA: TGTGCCACCGGTAGGGGGGCGAAGGGCAATGAGCAGTTCTTC
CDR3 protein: CATGRGAKGNEQFF

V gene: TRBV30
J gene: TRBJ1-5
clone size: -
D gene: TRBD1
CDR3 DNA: TGTGCCTGGAGGGGACAGGGTAAACAGCCCCAGCATTTT
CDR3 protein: CAWRGQGKQPQHF

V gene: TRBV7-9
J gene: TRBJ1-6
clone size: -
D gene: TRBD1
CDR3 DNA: TGTGCCAGCAGCTTAGGACCACAGGGGGCTGAATATAATTCACCCCTCCACTTT
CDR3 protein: CASSLGPQGAEYNSPLHF

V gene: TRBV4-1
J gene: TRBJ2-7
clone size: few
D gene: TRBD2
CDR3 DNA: TGCGCCAGCAGCCAAACTCGGGGGGGCGGCTACGAGCAGTACTTC
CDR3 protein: CASSQTRGGGYEQYF

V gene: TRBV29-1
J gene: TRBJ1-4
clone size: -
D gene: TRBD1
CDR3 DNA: TGCAGCGGCGGGACAGGGGGCGAAAAACTGTTTTTT
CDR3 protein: CSGGTGGEKLFF

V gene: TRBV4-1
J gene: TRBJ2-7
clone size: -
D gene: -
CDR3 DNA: TGCGCCACGGCTCCCAGCGACTCCTACGAGCAGTACTTC
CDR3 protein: CATAPSDSYEQYF

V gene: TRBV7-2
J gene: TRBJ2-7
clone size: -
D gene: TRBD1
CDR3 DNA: TGTGCCAGCAGCTTCGGACAGGGGAACGAGCAGTACTTC
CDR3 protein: CASSFGQGNEQYF

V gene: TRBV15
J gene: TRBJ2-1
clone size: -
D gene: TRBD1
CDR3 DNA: TGTGCCACCAGCAGGGATCGACAGGGAATTCGGGGTGAGCAGTTCTTC
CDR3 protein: CATSRDRQGIRGEQFF

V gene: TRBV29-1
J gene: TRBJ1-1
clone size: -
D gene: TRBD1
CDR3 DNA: TGCAGCGTCCGAGGACAGGGATTAATGAAGAACACTGAAGCTTTCTTT
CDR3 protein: CSVRGQGLMKNTEAFF

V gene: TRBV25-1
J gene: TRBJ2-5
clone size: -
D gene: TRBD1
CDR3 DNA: TGTGCCAGCAGTGATTTGGGGACAGGGACCACCCAGTACTTC
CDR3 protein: CASSDLGTGTTQYF

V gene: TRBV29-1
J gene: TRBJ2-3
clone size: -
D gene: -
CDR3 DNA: TGCAGCGTCTCCCCTGGGGGGCATGGAGATACGCAGTATTTT
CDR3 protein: CSVSPGGHGDTQYF

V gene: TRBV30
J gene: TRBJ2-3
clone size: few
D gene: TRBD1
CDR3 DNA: TGTGCCTGGAGTGTAGGACAGGGCACAGATACGCAGTATTTT
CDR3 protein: CAWSVGQGTDTQYF

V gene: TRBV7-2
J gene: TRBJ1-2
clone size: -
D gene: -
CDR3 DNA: TGTGCCAGCAGCATCACTACAGGGACCACTCACTATGGCTACACCTTC
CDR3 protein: CASSITTGTTHYGYTF

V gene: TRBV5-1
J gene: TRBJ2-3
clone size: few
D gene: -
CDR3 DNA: TGCGCCAGCAGTCCCGGGCCCCCGGATACGCAGTATTTT
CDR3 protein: CASSPGPPDTQYF

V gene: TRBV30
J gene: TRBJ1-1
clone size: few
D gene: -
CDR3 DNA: TGTGCCTGGACCACGCCAGGGACGGAGCAACTCTGGGGGTTT
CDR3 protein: CAWTTPGTEQLWGF

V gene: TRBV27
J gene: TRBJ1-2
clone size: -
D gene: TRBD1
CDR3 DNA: TGTGCCAGCAGTTTATCGGCTGGACAGGGGAGGAGGTATGGCTACACCTTC
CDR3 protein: CASSLSAGQGRRYGYTF

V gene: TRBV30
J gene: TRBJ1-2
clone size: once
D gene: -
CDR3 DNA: TGTGCCTGGGAGACAGGCATAACTGCCCCGGATGGCTACACCTTC
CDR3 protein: CAWETGITAPDGYTF

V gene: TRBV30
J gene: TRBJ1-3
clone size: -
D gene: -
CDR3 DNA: TGTGCCTGGTGTCTTGTTACCGGAAACACCATATATTTT
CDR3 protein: CAWCLVTGNTIYF

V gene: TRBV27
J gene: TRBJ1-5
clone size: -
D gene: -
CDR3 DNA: TGTGCCAGCAGTCTAGGGATAGGGAGTCAGCCCCAGCATTTT
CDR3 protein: CASSLGIGSQPQHF

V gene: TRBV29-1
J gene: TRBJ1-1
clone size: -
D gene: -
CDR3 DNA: TGCAGCGTTGTAGGGTACGGAGGAATGAACACTGAAGCTTTCTTT
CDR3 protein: CSVVGYGGMNTEAFF

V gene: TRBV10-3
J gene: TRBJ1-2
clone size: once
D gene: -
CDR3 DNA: TGTGCCATCAATCAAGTAGGCACCCGCTATGGCTACACCTTC
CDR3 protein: CAINQVGTRYGYTF

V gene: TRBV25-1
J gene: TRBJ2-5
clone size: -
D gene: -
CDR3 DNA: TGTGCCAGCAGATTAGGGGAGACCCAGTACTTC
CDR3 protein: CASRLGETQYF

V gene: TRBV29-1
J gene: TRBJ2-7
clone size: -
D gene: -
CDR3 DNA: TGCAGCGTTGCCACATGGGGGACCTACGAGCAGTACTTC
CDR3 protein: CSVATWGTYEQYF

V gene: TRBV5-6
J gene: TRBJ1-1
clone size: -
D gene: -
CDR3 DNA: TGTGCCAGCAGCTTGGCAGTTGGGACGACTGAAGCTTTCTTT
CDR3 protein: CASSLAVGTTEAFF

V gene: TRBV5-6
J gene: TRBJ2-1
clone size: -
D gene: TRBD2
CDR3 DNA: TGTGCCAGCAGCTTGGACAGGCCCGGGGGGAATGAGCAGTTCTTC
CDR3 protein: CASSLDRPGGNEQFF

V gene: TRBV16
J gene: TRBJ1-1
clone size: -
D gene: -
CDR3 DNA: TGTGCCAGCAGCCAATTGATAGCTTTCTTT
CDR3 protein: CASSQLIAFF